A selection of T cell receptor beta chains follows, all from one sample in a study of CD4 T cells in relation to SARS-CoV-2 and coronaviruses. No antigen has been assigned to these receptors. Clones were read by immunoSEQ multiplex PCR, and TCRdb kept only the in-frame ones, dropping some. The sample lists just over 35,000 clones, approximately 83% occurring once. What was sequenced was naive CD4+ T cells from PBMCs, cultured in vitro. These receptors were collected from an adult with COVID-19. Each CDR3 is given with its conserved first and last residue. The D gene is left open where the match is weak. Part of the rows lack a size; the others show once, few, many or a class for expanded clones.

j_call: TRBJ2-1; d_call: .; v_call: TRBV4-2; clone_size: .; cdr3_nt: TGTGCCAGCAGCCAAGAAGCCAGCGGCTCCTACAATGAGCAGTTCTTC; cdr3_aa: CASSQEASGSYNEQFF
j_call: TRBJ2-7; d_call: .; v_call: TRBV6-5; clone_size: .; cdr3_nt: TGTGCCAGCAGTTACTCGGAGGGGTGGGAGCAGTACTTC; cdr3_aa: CASSYSEGWEQYF
j_call: TRBJ2-7; d_call: .; v_call: TRBV6-2/TRBV6-3; clone_size: .; cdr3_nt: TGTGCCAGCAGTGCGGACAGCGTATACGAGCAGTACTTC; cdr3_aa: CASSADSVYEQYF
j_call: TRBJ2-5; d_call: .; v_call: TRBV2; clone_size: .; cdr3_nt: TGTGCCAGCAGTGAAGGGGAGACCCAGTACTTC; cdr3_aa: CASSEGETQYF
j_call: TRBJ1-1; d_call: .; v_call: TRBV5-1; clone_size: .; cdr3_nt: TGCGCCAGCAGCTTATCCTCGTTGAACACTGAAGCTTTCTTT; cdr3_aa: CASSLSSLNTEAFF
j_call: TRBJ2-1; d_call: .; v_call: TRBV28; clone_size: .; cdr3_nt: TGTGCCAGCAGTTTCGTGACATCTGAGCAGTTCTTC; cdr3_aa: CASSFVTSEQFF
j_call: TRBJ1-5; d_call: .; v_call: TRBV27; clone_size: few; cdr3_nt: TGTGCCAGCAGAAGACGGAATAGCAATCAGCCCCAGCATTTT; cdr3_aa: CASRRRNSNQPQHF
j_call: TRBJ1-6; d_call: .; v_call: TRBV30; clone_size: .; cdr3_nt: TGTGCCTGGAGTCGGCAGGGAGTGTCACCCCTCCACTTT; cdr3_aa: CAWSRQGVSPLHF
j_call: TRBJ2-3; d_call: TRBD2; v_call: TRBV7-9; clone_size: .; cdr3_nt: TGTGCCAGCAGCTTAACAACTAGCGGGAGGGCCGAAGATACGCAGTATTTT; cdr3_aa: CASSLTTSGRAEDTQYF
j_call: TRBJ1-2; d_call: TRBD1; v_call: TRBV5-1; clone_size: .; cdr3_nt: TGCGCCAGCCAGCCTACGACAGGGAACTATGGCTACACCTTC; cdr3_aa: CASQPTTGNYGYTF
j_call: TRBJ1-2; d_call: .; v_call: TRBV20-1; clone_size: .; cdr3_nt: TGCAGTGCTAGTACGGCGAGCGGCTACACCTTC; cdr3_aa: CSASTASGYTF
j_call: TRBJ1-3; d_call: .; v_call: TRBV12-3/TRBV12-4; clone_size: .; cdr3_nt: TGTGCCAGCGGTCCAGTCTCTGGAAACACCATATATTTT; cdr3_aa: CASGPVSGNTIYF
j_call: TRBJ2-3; d_call: .; v_call: TRBV2; clone_size: .; cdr3_nt: TGTGCCAGCAGTGAAGGGGTTCAGGTCCAAGCTACGCAGTATTTT; cdr3_aa: CASSEGVQVQATQYF
j_call: TRBJ1-1; d_call: .; v_call: TRBV5-4; clone_size: .; cdr3_nt: TGTGCCAGCAGCTTGGCAGCGTTTCGGGGGAACACTGAAGCTTTCTTT; cdr3_aa: CASSLAAFRGNTEAFF
j_call: TRBJ2-7; d_call: .; v_call: TRBV7-6; clone_size: .; cdr3_nt: TGTGCCAGCAGCCCCCTCCAGGGGCCAGCCTACGAGCAGTACTTC; cdr3_aa: CASSPLQGPAYEQYF
j_call: TRBJ1-2; d_call: .; v_call: TRBV4-1; clone_size: .; cdr3_nt: TGCGCCAGCAGCCAAGATTCGGGAATGGACTATGGCTACACCTTC; cdr3_aa: CASSQDSGMDYGYTF
j_call: TRBJ2-7; d_call: TRBD2; v_call: TRBV9; clone_size: .; cdr3_nt: TGTGCCAGCAGAGGCGGGAGGGTCCCTTCTGGCTCCTACGAGCAGTACTTC; cdr3_aa: CASRGGRVPSGSYEQYF
j_call: TRBJ2-1; d_call: TRBD2; v_call: TRBV2; clone_size: .; cdr3_nt: TGTGCCAGCAGTCGACTAGCGGCATACAATGAGCAGTTCTTC; cdr3_aa: CASSRLAAYNEQFF
j_call: TRBJ1-2; d_call: .; v_call: TRBV25-1; clone_size: .; cdr3_nt: TGTGCCAGCAGTGCGTTTGGGAGTAACTATGGCTACACCTTC; cdr3_aa: CASSAFGSNYGYTF
j_call: TRBJ2-2; d_call: .; v_call: TRBV5-6; clone_size: .; cdr3_nt: TGTGCCAGCAGCTTGGCCGGGCCCCAAAGGGGCGGGGAGCTGTTTTTT; cdr3_aa: CASSLAGPQRGGELFF
j_call: TRBJ1-1; d_call: .; v_call: TRBV29-1; clone_size: .; cdr3_nt: TGCAGCGTTGAAGTGGATTGGGGCACTGAAGCTTTCTTT; cdr3_aa: CSVEVDWGTEAFF
j_call: TRBJ1-4; d_call: TRBD1; v_call: TRBV3-1/TRBV3-2; clone_size: .; cdr3_nt: TGTGCCAGCAGCCAGAGGGGACAGGGGGAAGAAAAACTGTTTTTT; cdr3_aa: CASSQRGQGEEKLFF